These T cell receptor beta chains were read from a single sample in a study of PD-L1 blockade in urothelial cancer. The assay was immunoSEQ multiplex PCR, and TCRdb's table has in-frame clones only and misses some. This sample has more than 12,000 clones, with approximately 90% found just once. This specimen was PBMCs, taken around atezolizumab (anti-PD-L1) treatment. These receptors were collected from a man in his 70s with urothelial cancer. The CDR3 runs from the conserved cysteine through the conserved F or W. D genes are given only for firm matches. Size values are once, few and many counts, or a class for expanded clones, and some rows have none.

J	V	D	size	length	DNA	CDR3
TRBJ2-7	TRBV10-1	.	few	11	TGCGCCAGCAGCGGGGGCTACGAGCAGTACTTC	CASSGGYEQYF
TRBJ2-3	TRBV7-9	TRBD2	.	15	TGTGCCAGCAGCCAGCGGGGGGGTGTCACAGATACGCAGTATTTT	CASSQRGGVTDTQYF
TRBJ2-7	TRBV4-1	.	.	14	TGCGCCAGCAGCCAAGGACAGCATCTTTACGAGCAGTACTTC	CASSQGQHLYEQYF
TRBJ1-2	TRBV28	.	.	13	TGTGCCAGCAGTCCGCTATCTAACTATGGCTACACCTTC	CASSPLSNYGYTF
TRBJ2-1	TRBV18	.	.	15	TGTGCCAGCTCACCCCAGAACAGAGTCTACAATGAGCAGTTCTTC	CASSPQNRVYNEQFF
TRBJ1-4	TRBV15	TRBD1	.	15	TGTGCCACCAGCAGGACGGACAGGGGTAATGAAAAACTGTTTTTT	CATSRTDRGNEKLFF
TRBJ2-1	TRBV9	TRBD2	.	15	TGTGCCAGCACCAAAGGGAGCGGGGGGTACAATGAGCAGTTCTTC	CASTKGSGGYNEQFF
TRBJ1-5	TRBV28	.	.	14	TGTGCCAGCAGTTTTCCGAGTGGAGTTCAGCCCCAGCATTTT	CASSFPSGVQPQHF
TRBJ1-1	TRBV4-2	.	.	14	TGTGCCAGCAGCCAAGCTACTGCCCTCCCTGAAGCTTTCTTT	CASSQATALPEAFF
TRBJ2-1	TRBV7-9	TRBD2	.	15	TGTGCCAGCAGCTTACTCCTAGCGGGGGAGGCTGAGCAGTTCTTC	CASSLLLAGEAEQFF
TRBJ2-1	TRBV7-6	TRBD2	.	16	TGTGCCAGCAGCCCCTCAACCCCCGGGACTAGGATTGAGCAGTTCTTC	CASSPSTPGTRIEQFF
TRBJ2-4	TRBV30	TRBD2	.	17	TGTGCCTCAAAAGGCGGGGGACTTGTACTAGCCAAAAACATTCAGTACTTC	CASKGGGLVLAKNIQYF
TRBJ1-2	TRBV6-6	TRBD1	.	14	TGTGCCAGCAGTCGGGACAGCGTAAACTATGGCTACACCTTC	CASSRDSVNYGYTF
TRBJ1-1	TRBV6-1	.	.	12	TGTGCCAGCAGTGAATTATACACTGAAGCTTTCTTT	CASSELYTEAFF
TRBJ2-7	TRBV5-1	TRBD1	.	13	TGCGCCAGCAGCTTCAGGGGGACAGACGAGCAGTACTTC	CASSFRGTDEQYF
TRBJ1-1	TRBV2	TRBD1	.	14	TGTGCCAGCAGTGGGGACAGCCGGAGTACTGAAGCTTTCTTT	CASSGDSRSTEAFF
TRBJ1-1	TRBV6-5	.	.	13	TGTGCCAGCAGTTACCAGGGGAACACTGAAGCTTTCTTT	CASSYQGNTEAFF
TRBJ2-7	TRBV27	TRBD2	.	15	TGTGCCAGCAGCCTCGGGACTAACGGAGCCTACGAGCAGTACTTC	CASSLGTNGAYEQYF
TRBJ2-7	TRBV27	TRBD1	.	19	TGTGCCAGCAGTTTTATCGGACAGGGTGCATCCCCCGTGCACTACGAGCAGTACTTC	CASSFIGQGASPVHYEQYF
TRBJ2-5	TRBV6-5	.	.	13	TGTGCCAGCAAAAGGGGGGGGGCAGAGACCCAGTACTTC	CASKRGGAETQYF
TRBJ2-1	TRBV19	TRBD1	few	14	TGTGCCAGCACCGGGACAGGGGCTTACAATGAGCAGTTCTTC	CASTGTGAYNEQFF
TRBJ1-6	TRBV7-8	.	once	17	TGTGCCAGCAGCTTAGTTGTCAGGATACAAATTAATTCACCCCTCCACTTT	CASSLVVRIQINSPLHF
TRBJ2-1	TRBV18	TRBD2	.	13	TGTGCCAGCTCACGAGCGGGGGACAATGAGCAGTTCTTC	CASSRAGDNEQFF
TRBJ2-1	TRBV28	TRBD1	.	14	TGTGCCAGCACGGGGACAGCCACCTACAATGAGCAGTTCTTC	CASTGTATYNEQFF
TRBJ1-5	TRBV7-9	TRBD1	once	16	TGTGCCAGCAGTTCATCGGACAGGGAAAAAAATCAGCCCCAGCATTTT	CASSSSDREKNQPQHF
TRBJ1-6	TRBV19	.	.	14	TGTGCCAGCCGAACCGGGACTGATAATTCACCCCTCCACTTT	CASRTGTDNSPLHF
TRBJ2-1	TRBV27	TRBD1	.	13	TGTGCCAGCGGGGGACAGGGCCACAATGAGCAGTTCTTC	CASGGQGHNEQFF
TRBJ1-2	TRBV2	.	once	13	TGTGCCAGCAGTGGGACAGATGACTATGGCTACACCTTC	CASSGTDDYGYTF
TRBJ2-7	TRBV5-6	.	.	16	TGTGCCAGCAGCTTGCGCCCGGGACAACTCTCCTACGAGCAGTACTTC	CASSLRPGQLSYEQYF
TRBJ2-5	TRBV4-1	TRBD1	.	15	TGCGCCAGCAGCCACAACAGGGGGCAGACGGAGACCCAGTACTTC	CASSHNRGQTETQYF
TRBJ1-4	TRBV6-5	.	.	15	TGTGCCAGCAGTTACGGTTTTGCGGCTAATGAAAAACTGTTTTTT	CASSYGFAANEKLFF
TRBJ1-1	TRBV2	TRBD1	few	14	TGTGCCAGCAGCACGAACAGGGGGGACACTGAAGCTTTCTTT	CASSTNRGDTEAFF
TRBJ1-4	TRBV6-5	.	.	13	TGTGCCAGCAGTTACCGGACTAATGAAAAACTGTTTTTT	CASSYRTNEKLFF
TRBJ2-7	TRBV5-1	TRBD2	.	15	TGCGCCAGTCACGCAGGGACTAGCGGAAACTACGAGCAGTACTTC	CASHAGTSGNYEQYF
TRBJ1-5	TRBV4-1	TRBD1	.	20	TGCGCCAGCAGCCAAGTCACAGGGGGGCCCGACAGGGTGGTTTTTCAGCCCCAGCATTTT	CASSQVTGGPDRVVFQPQHF
TRBJ2-1	TRBV5-1	TRBD1	.	14	TGCGCCAGCAGCAAAGGGACAGGGGTGGATGAGCAGTTCTTC	CASSKGTGVDEQFF
TRBJ2-3	TRBV6-5	TRBD2	.	15	TGTGCCAGCAGGGTTTGGGCAGCGGGGGGGGATACGCAGTATTTT	CASRVWAAGGDTQYF
TRBJ2-7	TRBV5-1	TRBD1	.	15	TGCGCCAGCAGTACAGGGGATCTTCCCTCCTACGAGCAGTACTTC	CASSTGDLPSYEQYF
TRBJ1-3	TRBV7-6	.	few	12	TGTGCCAGAGTGCAGGTTGGAAACACCATATATTTT	CARVQVGNTIYF
TRBJ1-1	TRBV9	.	.	15	TGTGCCAGCAGCGTAGGGATCTCGGGGGACGGTGAAGCTTTCTTT	CASSVGISGDGEAFF
TRBJ2-5	TRBV21-1	.	.	16	TGTGCCAGCAGCAAAGCGGTCCAGGGGCTCCAAGAGACCCAGTACTTC	CASSKAVQGLQETQYF
TRBJ2-2	TRBV28	TRBD2	once	16	TGTGCCAGCACCCTACGGGGGGGGCCGAACACCGGGGAGCTGTTTTTT	CASTLRGGPNTGELFF
TRBJ2-7	TRBV29-1	TRBD2	.	13	TGCAGCGGGGGGACTAGCGGGGGCTACGAGCAGTACTTC	CSGGTSGGYEQYF
TRBJ1-2	TRBV5-6	TRBD1	.	14	TGTGCCAGCAGCCAGCCGGGACAGGGGTATGGCTACACCTTC	CASSQPGQGYGYTF
TRBJ1-5	TRBV2	TRBD1	.	14	TGTGCCAGCAGTAGGGACAGGGGCAATCAGCCCCAGCATTTT	CASSRDRGNQPQHF
TRBJ1-1	TRBV10-3	.	.	13	TGTGCCATCGTGGCGGGGGTAAACTCTGAAGCTTTCTTT	CAIVAGVNSEAFF
TRBJ2-7	TRBV4-1	.	.	14	TGCGCCAGCAGCTACCCAGGGGCCGGATACGAGCAGTACTTC	CASSYPGAGYEQYF
TRBJ1-2	TRBV7-6	TRBD1	.	14	TGTGCCAGCAGCCGACAGGGTGGTAACTATGGCTACACCTTC	CASSRQGGNYGYTF
TRBJ1-1	TRBV10-3	.	.	12	TGTGCCATCAGTGAGCCCACGGGGATGGCTTTCTTT	CAISEPTGMAFF
TRBJ2-2	TRBV10-3	.	.	13	TGTGCCGGCGGGGGCCGGGGCACCGGGGAGCTGTTTTTT	CAGGGRGTGELFF
TRBJ2-7	TRBV11-3	TRBD1	.	14	TGTGCCAGCAGCGAAGAGACAGGGGCCGACGAGCAGTACTTC	CASSEETGADEQYF
TRBJ1-2	TRBV28	.	.	17	TGTGCCAGCAGTTTGTCCTTCGGAATCGGGTATAACTATGGCTACACCTTC	CASSLSFGIGYNYGYTF
TRBJ1-2	TRBV5-1	.	.	17	TGCGCCAGCAGCTTGGAAGTCAGGAGGCTCTATGGTGGCGGCTACACCTTC	CASSLEVRRLYGGGYTF